The clone carrying this T cell receptor (beta chain) has ten or more counts. What it binds is not known. The germline V gene encodes CDR1 DFQATT and CDR2 SNEGSKA (reference sequence). CDR3 size: 12 residues. V was cut by 0 bases and J by 6 bases, with 3 bases left in between. Pregnancy or lactation, uncontrolled infections and other autoimmune diseases were grounds for excluding patients. Clinicians diagnosed using symptoms, serum thyroxine, TRAb, thyroid ultrasound and orbital computed tomography. These data are taken from a study of Graves' ophthalmopathy and Graves' hyperthyroidism. Study results and limitations: In separating ophthalmopathy from stable hyperthyroidism, a 13-signature model achieved roughly 87% sensitivity and around 80% specificity. The blood repertoire also included most expanded thyroid clonotypes above 0.001 frequency.

Using RNA transcripts, the TCR beta CDR3 regions were amplified. The first-round RT-PCR employed HTBI primers together with the Qiagen OneStep RT-PCR kit. A multiplex PCR was then performed as the second round. Via MiXCR, TCRdb re-called the multiplex PCR reads, giving one row per CDR3 protein. Here the sample spans around 1.1 million distinct CDR3 sequences, about 40% being singletons. The rearrangement joins TRBV20-1 to TRBJ1-6; D unresolved. The sample consisted of peripheral blood or thyroid tissue (not recorded which). The clonotype comes from an adult man with Graves' hyperthyroidism. In nucleotides, the CDR3 is TGCAGTGCTAGAGACCTTAATTCACCCCTCCACTTT. It is translated as CSARDLNSPLHF.